This T cell receptor beta chain was sequenced during a study of beta chain features in type 1 diabetes. Overall study results and limits: High-TCR-expressing cells could be over-represented by cDNA sequencing.

This clone occurred a few times. Its antigen remains unidentified. Sorting based on CD45RO/CCR7/CD25/CD127/CD95/CD27 separated CD4+ naive, central memory, regulatory and stem cell-like memory cells. Sorting gave populations that all exceeded 98% purity. The CDR3 is 17 amino acids. In germline, CDR1 is SGHDT, CDR2 YYEEEE. The J segment lost 4 bases and the V segment lost 2 bases, leaving 13 bases of the junction unmatched. Since all of the isolated RNA was reverse transcribed, expressed TCRB transcripts were what got sequenced. Naive, central memory and regulatory T cell samples averaged approximately 3.5 million immunoSEQ reads each. The method was immunoSEQ multiplex PCR; TCRdb's version includes in-frame clones alone and lacks a portion of them. The data contain about 150,000 clones, roughly 50% of them singletons.

The V gene is TRBV5-6, the J gene TRBJ1-1; TRBD1 matches 8 bases. This receptor was identified in a young man in good health. Input material: Tregs from blood. DNA for the CDR3: TGTGCCAGCAGCTTAGGACAGGGAATCGCTTTTAGCACTGAAGCTTTCTTT. This gives the protein CASSLGQGIAFSTEAFF.